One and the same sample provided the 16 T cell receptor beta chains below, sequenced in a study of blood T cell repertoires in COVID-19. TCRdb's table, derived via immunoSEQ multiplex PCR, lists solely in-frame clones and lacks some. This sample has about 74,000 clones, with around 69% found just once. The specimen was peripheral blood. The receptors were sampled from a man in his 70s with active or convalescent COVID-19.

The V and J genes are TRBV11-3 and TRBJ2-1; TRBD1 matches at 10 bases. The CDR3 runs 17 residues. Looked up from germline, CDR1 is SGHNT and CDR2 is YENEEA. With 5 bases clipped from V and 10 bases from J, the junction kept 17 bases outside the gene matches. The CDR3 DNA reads TGTGCCAGCAGCCTGCACTTCGGGACAGGGGAACTCAAGGAGCAGTTCTTC. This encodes CASSLHFGTGELKEQFF.

The CDR3 DNA follows: TGTGCCAGCAGTTTCTACAACACCGGGGAGCTGTTTTTT. Translation: CASSFYNTGELFF. The rearrangement joins TRBV12-3 or TRBV12-4 to TRBJ2-2; D call uncertain. The CDR3 extends over 13 amino acids. V was trimmed by 3 bases and J by 2 bases, leaving 4 bases between them.

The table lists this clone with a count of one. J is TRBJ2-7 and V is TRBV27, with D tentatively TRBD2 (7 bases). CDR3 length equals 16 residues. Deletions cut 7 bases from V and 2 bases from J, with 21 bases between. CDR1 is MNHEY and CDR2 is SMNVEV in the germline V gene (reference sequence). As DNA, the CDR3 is TGTGCCAGCACCCCAAGGGGGGGGTCTCACCCCTACGAGCAGTACTTC. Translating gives CASTPRGGSHPYEQYF.

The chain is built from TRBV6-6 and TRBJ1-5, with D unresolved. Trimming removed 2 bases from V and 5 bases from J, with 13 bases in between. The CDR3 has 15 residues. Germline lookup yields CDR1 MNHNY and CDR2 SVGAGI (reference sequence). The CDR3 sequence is CASSYERGNYQPQHF. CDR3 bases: TGTGCCAGCAGTTACGAACGCGGGAACTATCAGCCCCAGCATTTT.

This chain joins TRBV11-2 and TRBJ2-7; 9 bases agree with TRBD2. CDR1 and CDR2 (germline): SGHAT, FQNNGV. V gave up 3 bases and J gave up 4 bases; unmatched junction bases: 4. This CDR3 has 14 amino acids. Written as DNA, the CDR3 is TGTGCCAGCAGCTTCGGCGGGGGGGCTTACGAGCAGTACTTC. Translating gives CASSFGGGAYEQYF.

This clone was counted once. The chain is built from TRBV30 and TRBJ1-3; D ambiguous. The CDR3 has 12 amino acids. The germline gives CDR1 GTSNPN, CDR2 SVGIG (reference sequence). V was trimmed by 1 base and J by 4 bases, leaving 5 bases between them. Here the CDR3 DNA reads TGTGCCTGGAGTGGGCAGGGAAACACCATATATTTT. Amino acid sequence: CAWSGQGNTIYF.

CDR3 sequence: CASSRQATGANVLTF. CDR3 coding DNA: TGTGCCAGCAGCCGGCAGGCGACAGGGGCCAACGTCCTGACTTTC. The chain has TRBV6-5 and TRBJ2-6, with D uncertain. V lost 6 bases and J 4 bases, leaving 13 bases between the germline ends. Germline CDR1 is MNHEY and CDR2 is SVGAGI. This CDR3 is 15 amino acids long.

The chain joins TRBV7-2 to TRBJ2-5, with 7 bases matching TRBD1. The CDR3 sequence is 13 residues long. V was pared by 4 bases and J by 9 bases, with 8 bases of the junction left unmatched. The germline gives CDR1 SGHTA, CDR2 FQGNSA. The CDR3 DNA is TGTGCCAGCAGCTACGGGACAGTCGGTTCCCAGTACTTC. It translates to CASSYGTVGSQYF.

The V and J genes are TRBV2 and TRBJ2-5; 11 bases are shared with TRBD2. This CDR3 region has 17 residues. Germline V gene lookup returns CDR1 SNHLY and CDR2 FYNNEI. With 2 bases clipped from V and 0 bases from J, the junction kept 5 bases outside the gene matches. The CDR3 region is CASSEFSSGGNQETQYF. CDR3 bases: TGTGCCAGCAGTGAATTTTCTAGCGGGGGGAACCAAGAGACCCAGTACTTC.

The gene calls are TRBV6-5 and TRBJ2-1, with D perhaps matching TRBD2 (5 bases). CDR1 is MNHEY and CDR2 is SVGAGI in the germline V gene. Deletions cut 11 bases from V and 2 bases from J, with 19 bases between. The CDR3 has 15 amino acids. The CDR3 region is CASTPRTGTYNEQFF. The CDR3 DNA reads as TGTGCCTCCACCCCGAGGACGGGGACCTACAATGAGCAGTTCTTC.

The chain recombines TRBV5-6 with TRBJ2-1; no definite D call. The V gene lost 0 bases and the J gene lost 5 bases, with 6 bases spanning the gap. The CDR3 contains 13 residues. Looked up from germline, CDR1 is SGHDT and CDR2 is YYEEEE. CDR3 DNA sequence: TGTGCCAGCAGCTTGGTCCAGGACAATGAGCAGTTCTTC. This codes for CASSLVQDNEQFF.

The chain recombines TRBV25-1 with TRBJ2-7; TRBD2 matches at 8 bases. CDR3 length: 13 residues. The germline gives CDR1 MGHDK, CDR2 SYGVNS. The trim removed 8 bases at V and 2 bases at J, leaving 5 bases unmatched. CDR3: CASGGGGTYEQYF. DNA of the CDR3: TGTGCCAGCGGGGGCGGGGGGACCTACGAGCAGTACTTC.

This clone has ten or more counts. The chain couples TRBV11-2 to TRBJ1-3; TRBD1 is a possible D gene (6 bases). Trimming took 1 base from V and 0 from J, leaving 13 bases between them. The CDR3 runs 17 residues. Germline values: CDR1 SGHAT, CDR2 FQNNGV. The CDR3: CASSLGGRWHSGNTIYF. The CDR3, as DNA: TGTGCCAGCAGCTTAGGGGGGCGCTGGCACTCTGGAAACACCATATATTTT.

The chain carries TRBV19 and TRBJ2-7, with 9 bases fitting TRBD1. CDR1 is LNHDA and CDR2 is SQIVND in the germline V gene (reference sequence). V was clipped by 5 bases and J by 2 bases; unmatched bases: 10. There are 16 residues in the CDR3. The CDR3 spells CASSPYRGQGTYEQYF. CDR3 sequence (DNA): TGTGCCAGTAGTCCCTATCGAGGACAGGGGACCTACGAGCAGTACTTC. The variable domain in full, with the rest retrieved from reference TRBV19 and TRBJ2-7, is DGGITQSPKYLFRKEGQNVTLSCEQNLNHDAMYWYRQDPGQGLRLIYYSQIVNDFQKGDIAEGYSVSREKKESFPLTVTSAQKNPTAFYLCASSPYRGQGTYEQYFGPGTRLTVT.

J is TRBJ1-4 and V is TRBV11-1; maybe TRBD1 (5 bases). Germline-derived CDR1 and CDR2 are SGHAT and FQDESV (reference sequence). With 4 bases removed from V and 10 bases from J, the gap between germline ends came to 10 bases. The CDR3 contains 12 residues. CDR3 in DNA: TGTGCCAGCAGCTCTGGTAGGGGAAAACTGTTTTTT. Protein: CASSSGRGKLFF.

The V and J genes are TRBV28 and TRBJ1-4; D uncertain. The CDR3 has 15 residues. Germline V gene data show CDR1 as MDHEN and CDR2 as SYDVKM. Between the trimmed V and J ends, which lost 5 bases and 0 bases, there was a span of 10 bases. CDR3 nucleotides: TGTGCCAGCAGTGCCGCGGGAACAACTAATGAAAAACTGTTTTTT. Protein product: CASSAAGTTNEKLFF.